This T cell receptor beta chain is from a study of human thymus T cells. Study results and caveats: Across thymic and blood repertoires, the usage of V and J genes appeared to be biased. Thymic TCR repertoires of unrelated people reportedly overlapped highly.

The ends were cut back, 0 bases at V and 8 bases at J, with 13 bases in the middle. Per germline, CDR1 MGHRA and CDR2 YSYEKL. The CDR3 has 15 residues. Data came from immunoSEQ multiplex PCR; TCRdb stores just in-frame clones and leaves some out. This sample carries fewer than 85,000 clones, 95% of them seen once, and the ten largest clones take around 0.03%. About this clone: Its specificity is unknown.

In corrective heart surgery, resections were taken, and these provided the thymus tissue. The chain recombines TRBV4-1 with TRBJ1-4; D gene uncertain. Material: thymus tissue. This clonotype was obtained from a girl in the first two years of life with a congenital heart defect but otherwise immunologically healthy. Here the CDR3 reads CASSQEGPHPEKLFF. CDR3 nucleotide sequence: TGCGCCAGCAGCCAAGAAGGACCCCACCCGGAAAAACTGTTTTTT.